These 11 T cell receptor beta chains originate from one sample sequenced in a study of cytomegalovirus exposure and HLA in healthy donors. The PCR used 60 Vbeta and 13 Jbeta primers. Profiling relied on immunoSEQ multiplex PCR, and the TCRdb table lists in-frame clones only, not all of them. The table shows about 180,000 clones, with around 80% occurring only once. The material sequenced was PBMCs. The origin of the receptors is a young woman in good health and CMV-seropositive.

The rearrangement uses TRBV28 and TRBJ2-3, with a tentative D call TRBD1 (6 bases). V was trimmed by 5 bases and J by 1 base, leaving 16 bases between them. Germline V CDR1 and CDR2: MDHEN, SYDVKM. This CDR3 spans 16 amino acids. CDR3 DNA sequence: TGTGCCAGCAGTCTACAGGGTGGCGAAGGCACAGATACGCAGTATTTT. It translates to CASSLQGGEGTDTQYF.

This chain links TRBV4-1 with TRBJ1-4, with 9 bases identical to TRBD1. The CDR3 runs 15 residues. The germline V gene has CDR1 MGHRA and CDR2 YSYEKL. After removal of 3 bases from V and 6 bases from J, the junction contained 5 bases not matched to a gene. This chain's CDR3 is CASSHHRGLDEKLFF. CDR3 DNA: TGCGCCAGCAGCCACCACAGGGGGCTTGATGAAAAACTGTTTTTT.

CDR3 sequence (DNA): TGCGCCAGCAGCCAAGTTACCCTAGGCGGGGGCAGGGGAGATACGCAGTATTTT. This translates into CASSQVTLGGGRGDTQYF. The chain links TRBV4-1 to TRBJ2-3; weak D call: TRBD2 (7 bases). V was cut by 1 base and J by 5 bases, with 22 bases left in between. The V gene's germline CDR1 is MGHRA and CDR2 YSYEKL. The CDR3 is 18 residues long.

The sample holds a few counts of this clone. The V call is TRBV30, the J call TRBJ2-5; a possible D gene is TRBD1 (5 bases). The DNA matches TRBJ2-7 better at its end, which makes the J call doubtful. There are 14 residues in the CDR3. CDR1 and CDR2 from the germline V gene are GTSNPN and SVGIG (reference sequence). CDR3 DNA sequence: TGTGCCTGGTTGGACAAGATTGGATTCTACGAGCAGTACTTC. Translation gives CAWLDKIGFYEQYF.

The chain uses TRBV19 and TRBJ1-5, with D tentatively TRBD1 (5 bases). V lost 11 bases, J lost 1 base, and 15 bases lay in between. The germline CDR1 and CDR2 sequences are LNHDA and SQIVND (reference sequence). This CDR3 spans 14 amino acids. CDR3 sequence: CASRGEVSNQPQHF. The DNA for the CDR3 is TGTGCCTCCAGAGGGGAGGTAAGCAATCAGCCCCAGCATTTT.

This clone came up once. The chain combines TRBV7-9 with TRBJ1-2; 8 bases align to TRBD1. V lost 5 bases to trimming and J lost 6 bases; unmatched junction nucleotides: 14. CDR1 and CDR2 (germline): SEHNR, FQNEAQ (reference sequence). The CDR3 extends over 16 amino acids. This CDR3 reads CASSQLDRGGLDGYTF. CDR3 DNA: TGTGCCAGCAGCCAGCTAGACAGGGGCGGCTTGGATGGCTACACCTTC.

This clone turned up a few times. The V gene is TRBV28, the J gene TRBJ1-1; D uncertain. Germline lookup yields CDR1 MDHEN and CDR2 SYDVKM. Trimming stripped 2 bases from V and 4 bases from J, with 14 bases between. The CDR3 totals 15 residues. The CDR3 loop reads CASSLSPLRGTEAFF. The CDR3 DNA reads TGTGCCAGCAGTTTAAGTCCCCTCCGAGGCACTGAAGCTTTCTTT.

This clone was seen more than once but under ten times. V gene TRBV4-1 combines with J gene TRBJ2-5; 7 bases are a match to TRBD1. V lost 3 bases, J lost 4 bases, and 8 bases stayed unmatched. Germline assignment: CDR1 MGHRA and CDR2 YSYEKL. This CDR3 region has 15 residues. CDR3 sequence reads: CASSQPLQGRETQYF. In DNA form, the CDR3 reads TGCGCCAGCAGCCAGCCTTTACAGGGGAGAGAGACCCAGTACTTC.

This clone was seen more than once but under ten times. The gene calls are TRBV30 and TRBJ2-4; D uncertain. V was cut by 7 bases and J by 7 bases, with 8 bases left in between. The CDR3 loop spans 10 amino acids. Germline CDR1 and CDR2: GTSNPN and SVGIG (reference sequence). Here the CDR3 reads CALGRNIQYF. The DNA for the CDR3 is TGTGCCTTGGGCAGGAACATTCAGTACTTC.

The rearrangement links TRBV7-8 to TRBJ2-7; 10 bases match TRBD1. This CDR3 contains 15 residues. V shed 5 bases, J shed 5 bases, and the junction held 9 bases outside the gene matches. The germline V gene has CDR1 SGHVS and CDR2 FQNEAQ. The CDR3 coding sequence is TGTGCCAGCAGCACAAGGACAGGGGGTTACCACGAGCAGTACTTC. Its protein is CASSTRTGGYHEQYF.

V usage is TRBV9 and J usage is TRBJ1-3, with D perhaps TRBD1 (5 bases). The CDR3 covers 15 residues. V was shortened by 0 bases and J by 2 bases, with 9 bases between the two germline ends. Germline CDR1 SGDLS, CDR2 YYNGEE. CDR3 coding DNA: TGTGCCAGCAGCGTAGCTGGGGGGACTGGAAACACCATATATTTT. It codes for CASSVAGGTGNTIYF.